The TCR beta chain under discussion was sequenced for a study of regulatory T cells in long-lasting Graves disease. About this clonotype itself: This may stem from a read error, because a much larger clone lies one nucleotide away.

Building of the TCR beta libraries involved iRepertoire HTBI primers and Arm-PCR of CDR3 regions. TCRdb analysed the multiplex PCR reads with MiXCR anew, one entry per CDR3 protein. The sample holds a few hundred thousand distinct CDR3 sequences; over 15% are singletons and the top ten take 25% to 30%. Germline loops: CDR1 SNHLY, CDR2 FYNNEI. Losses at the gene ends were 4 bases for V and 6 bases for J; bases not matched to a gene: 4. The CDR3 is 13 residues long. Stated time point: newly diagnosed GD, antithyroid drugs for less than 3 months. Isolated PBMC RNA provided the starting material for the TCR library. These data also featured in a second study, about T cells in Graves' hyperthyroidism and ophthalmopathy.

This receptor was taken from a man aged 40-49 years with Graves disease. The chain joins TRBV2 to TRBJ2-3; 7 nucleotides agree with TRBD1. Here the sequenced sample was peripheral blood mononuclear cells (PBMCs), taken at new diagnosis, from a patient treated with antithyroid drugs. CDR3 bases: TGTGCCAGCAGTGGAGCCAGGGGGGATACGCAGTATTTT. Its protein is CASSGARGDTQYF.